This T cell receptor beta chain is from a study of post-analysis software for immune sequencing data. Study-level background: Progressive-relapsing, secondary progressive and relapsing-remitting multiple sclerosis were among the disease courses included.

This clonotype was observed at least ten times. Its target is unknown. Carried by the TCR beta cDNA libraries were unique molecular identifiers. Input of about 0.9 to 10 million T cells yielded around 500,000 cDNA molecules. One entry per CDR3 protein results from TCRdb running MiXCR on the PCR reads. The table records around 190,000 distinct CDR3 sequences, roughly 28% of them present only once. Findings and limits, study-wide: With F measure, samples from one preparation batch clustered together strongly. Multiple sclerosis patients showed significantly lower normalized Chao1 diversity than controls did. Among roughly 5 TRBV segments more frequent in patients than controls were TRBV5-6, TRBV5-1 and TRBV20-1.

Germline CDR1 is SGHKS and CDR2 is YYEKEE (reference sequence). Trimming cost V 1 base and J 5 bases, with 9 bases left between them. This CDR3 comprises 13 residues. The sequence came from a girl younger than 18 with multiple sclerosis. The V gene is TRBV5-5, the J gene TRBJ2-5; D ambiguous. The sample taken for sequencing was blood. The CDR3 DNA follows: TGTGCCAGCAGCTTGCCTGGAGTCGAGACCCAGTACTTC. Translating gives CASSLPGVETQYF.